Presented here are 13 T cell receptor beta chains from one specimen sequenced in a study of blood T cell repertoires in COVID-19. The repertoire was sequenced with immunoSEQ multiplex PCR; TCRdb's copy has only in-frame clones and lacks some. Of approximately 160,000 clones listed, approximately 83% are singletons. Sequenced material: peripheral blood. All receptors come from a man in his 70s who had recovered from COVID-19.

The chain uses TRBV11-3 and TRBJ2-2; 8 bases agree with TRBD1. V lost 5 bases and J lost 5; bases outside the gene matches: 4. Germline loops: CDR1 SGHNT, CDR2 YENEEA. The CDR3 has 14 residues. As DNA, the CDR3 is TGTGCCAGCAGCACCCGACAGGGGACCGGGGAGCTGTTTTTT. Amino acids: CASSTRQGTGELFF. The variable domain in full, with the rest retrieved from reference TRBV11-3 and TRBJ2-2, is EAGVVQSPRYKIIEKKQPVAFWCNPISGHNTLYWYLQNLGQGPELLIRYENEEAVDDSQLPKDRFSAERLKGVDSTLKIQPAELGDSAVYLCASSTRQGTGELFFGEGSRLTVL.

CDR3 DNA: TGCGCCAGCTCACGGCGGAGGGAGGGCCCCGATACGCAGTATTTT. Protein sequence: CASSRRREGPDTQYF. The chain is built from TRBV5-1 and TRBJ2-3; 7 nucleotides match TRBD2. The CDR3 runs to 15 residues. Trimming removed 7 bases from V and 6 bases from J; junction bases left unmatched: 14. CDR1 and CDR2 from the germline V gene are SGHRS and YFSETQ.

CDR3 loop: CASSGVPGGGKNEKLFF. The CDR3 region has the DNA TGTGCCAGCAGCGGAGTCCCGGGGGGGGGAAAAAATGAAAAACTGTTTTTT. The genes are TRBV2 and TRBJ1-4; D perhaps matches TRBD1 (5 bases). Germline V CDR1 and CDR2: SNHLY, FYNNEI. The CDR3 spans 17 residues. The V gene lost 6 bases and the J gene lost 5 bases, with 22 bases spanning the gap.

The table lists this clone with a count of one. CDR3 sequence (DNA): TGTGCCAGCAGTTCGGACTATCGTGGCTACACCTTC. Translating it yields CASSSDYRGYTF. The V and J genes are TRBV6-5 and TRBJ1-2; D unresolved. The CDR3 has 12 residues. Trimming removed 4 bases at V and 7 bases at J, with 10 bases between. Germline CDR1 MNHEY, CDR2 SVGAGI.

The CDR3 DNA reads as TGTGCCAGCAGCCAAGAGCAGGAACACTATGGCTACACCTTC. Translated: CASSQEQEHYGYTF. The chain carries TRBV3-1 (or the pseudogene TRBV3-2) and TRBJ1-2, with unresolved D. The germline V gene has CDR1 LGHDT and CDR2 YNNKEL (reference sequence). The V and J ends lost 0 bases and 3 bases respectively, with 8 bases between them. This CDR3 spans 14 amino acids.

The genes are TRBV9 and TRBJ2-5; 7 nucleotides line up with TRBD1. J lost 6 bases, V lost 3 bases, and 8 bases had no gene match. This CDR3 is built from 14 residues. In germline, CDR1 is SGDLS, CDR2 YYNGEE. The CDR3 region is CASSAQQTGQTQYF. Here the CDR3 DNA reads TGTGCCAGCAGCGCTCAGCAGACAGGGCAGACCCAGTACTTC.

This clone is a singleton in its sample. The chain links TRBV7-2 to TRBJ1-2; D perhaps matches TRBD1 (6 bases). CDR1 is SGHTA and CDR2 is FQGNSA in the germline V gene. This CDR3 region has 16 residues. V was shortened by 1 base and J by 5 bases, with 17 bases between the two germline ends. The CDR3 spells CASSLGGQELSYGYTF. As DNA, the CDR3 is TGTGCCAGCAGCTTAGGGGGGCAGGAACTAAGTTATGGCTACACCTTC.

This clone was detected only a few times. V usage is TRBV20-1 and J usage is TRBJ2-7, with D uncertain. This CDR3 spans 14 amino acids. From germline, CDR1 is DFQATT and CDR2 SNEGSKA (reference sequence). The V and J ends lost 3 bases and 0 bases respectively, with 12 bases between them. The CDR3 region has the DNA TGCAGTGCTAGTGGCTCCCTGAGCTCCTACGAGCAGTACTTC. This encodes CSASGSLSSYEQYF.

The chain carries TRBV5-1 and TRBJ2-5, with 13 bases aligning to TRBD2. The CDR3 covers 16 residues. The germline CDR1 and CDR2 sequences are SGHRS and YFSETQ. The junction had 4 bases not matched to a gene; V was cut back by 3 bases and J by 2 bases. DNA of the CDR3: TGCGCCAGCAGCTGGAGACTAGCGGGAGGTCAAGAGACCCAGTACTTC. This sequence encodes CASSWRLAGGQETQYF.

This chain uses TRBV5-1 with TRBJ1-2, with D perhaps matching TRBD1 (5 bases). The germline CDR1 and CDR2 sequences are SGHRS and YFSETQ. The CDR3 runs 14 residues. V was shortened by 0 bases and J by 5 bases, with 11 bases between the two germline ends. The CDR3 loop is CASSLEGQGYGYTF. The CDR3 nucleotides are TGCGCCAGCAGCTTGGAAGGTCAGGGTTATGGCTACACCTTC.

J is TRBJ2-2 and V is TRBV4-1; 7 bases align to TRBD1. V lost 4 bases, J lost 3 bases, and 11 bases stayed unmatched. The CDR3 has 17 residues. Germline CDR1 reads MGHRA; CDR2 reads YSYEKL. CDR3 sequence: CASSPATQGRHTGELFF. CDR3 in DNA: TGCGCCAGCAGCCCAGCAACACAGGGGCGTCACACCGGGGAGCTGTTTTTT.

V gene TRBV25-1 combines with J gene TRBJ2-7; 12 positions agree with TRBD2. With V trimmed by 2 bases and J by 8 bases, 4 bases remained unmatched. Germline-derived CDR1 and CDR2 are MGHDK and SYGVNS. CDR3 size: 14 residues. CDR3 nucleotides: TGTGCCAGCAGTGAAACTAGCGGGAGGACGAAGCAGTACTTC. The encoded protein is CASSETSGRTKQYF.

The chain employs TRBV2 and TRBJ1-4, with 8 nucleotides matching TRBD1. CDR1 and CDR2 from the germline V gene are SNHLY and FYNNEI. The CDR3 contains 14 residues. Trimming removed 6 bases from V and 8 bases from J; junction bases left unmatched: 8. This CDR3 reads CASSRGQGLEKLFF. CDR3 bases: TGTGCCAGCAGCAGAGGACAGGGACTCGAAAAACTGTTTTTT.